This T cell receptor (beta chain) comes out of a study of blood T cell repertoires in COVID-19. Overall study context: From the United States, Italy and Spain came samples of acute and convalescent COVID-19.

CDR1 and CDR2 from the germline V gene are SGHNT and YYREEE (reference sequence). The CDR3 is 15 residues long. V shed 3 bases, J shed 4 bases, and the junction held 5 bases outside the gene matches. Original data processing: Amplifying reference gene primers gave estimates of nucleated cell counts. The repertoire was sequenced with immunoSEQ multiplex PCR; TCRdb's copy has only in-frame clones and lacks some. V, J and clone size reflect that table, while D and trimming were determined from the DNA. The data hold about 50,000 clones, with around 80% observed a single time. This receptor was obtained from a woman aged 45-65 years with acute COVID-19. What was sequenced was PBMCs or T cells enriched from blood (not recorded which). The chain carries TRBV5-4 and TRBJ2-4; 9 positions match TRBD2. The CDR3 DNA reads TGTGCCAGCAGCTCCTCTAGCGGGGCAAAAAACATTCAGTACTTC. The encoded protein is CASSSSSGAKNIQYF.